This T cell receptor beta chain comes out of a study of OX40 agonist ivuxolimab in advanced cancers. Only in-frame clones appear in the TCRdb table, and some are missing; sequencing was by immunoSEQ multiplex PCR. The table records 45,000 to 60,000 clones, over 85% of them present only once. CDR3 length equals 14 residues. Losses at the gene ends were 5 bases for V and 5 bases for J; bases not matched to a gene: 9. The germline V gene has CDR1 SGHVS and CDR2 FNYEAQ. The chain couples TRBV7-6 to TRBJ2-7; 7 bases agree with TRBD1. The receptor comes from an adult with an advanced solid tumor such as melanoma, head and neck, liver or kidney cancer. The source was CD4+ or CD8+ T cells sorted from blood, collected in a trial of the OX40 agonist ivuxolimab. CDR3 sequence (DNA): TGTGCCAGCAGCGACAGGGATTTAATCGACGAGCAGTACTTC. Protein product: CASSDRDLIDEQYF.